Following are 5 T cell receptor beta chains from one sample sequenced in a study of blood T cell repertoires in COVID-19 (dated by TCRdb to 2018 to 2020). Library construction relied on the immunoSEQ multiplex PCR assay. TCRdb's version of the immuneACCESS table is confined to in-frame rearrangements and falls short of the full clone set. An unresolved V gene accounts for under half of the shortfall where checked; the remainder is of unknown origin. The sample table contains 400,000 or so clones; only one count was recorded for 75% to 90% of them. The top ten clones comprise about 1.6% of the sample. Material for sequencing was peripheral blood. Receptor source: a woman in her thirties or forties with COVID-19, enrolled during active disease.

The chain combines TRBV12-3 or TRBV12-4 with TRBJ1-1; D call uncertain. V was clipped by 5 bases and J by 0 bases, with 7 bases between them. The CDR3 consists of 13 residues. The CDR3 sequence is CASSTQVNTEAFF. The CDR3 DNA reads as TGTGCCAGCAGTACCCAGGTGAACACTGAAGCTTTCTTT.

This sequence joins TRBV14 and TRBJ1-2, with 9 bases that match TRBD1. The CDR3 runs 16 residues. CDR1 is SGHDN, CDR2 FVKESK, per germline. V shed 3 bases, J shed 8 bases, and the junction held 13 bases outside the gene matches. This CDR3 reads CASSQDNYRGRVGYTF. The CDR3 DNA reads TGTGCCAGCAGCCAGGACAACTACAGGGGGCGGGTGGGCTACACCTTC.

This chain links TRBV27 with TRBJ2-4; D possibly corresponds to TRBD2 (5 bases). V was cut by 8 bases and J by 2 bases, with 19 bases left in between. CDR1 and CDR2 from the germline V gene are MNHEY and SMNVEV (reference sequence). This CDR3 is 16 amino acids long. The CDR3 sequence: CASAAAEARSKNIQYF. The CDR3 DNA follows: TGTGCCAGCGCGGCTGCGGAGGCCCGGTCCAAAAACATTCAGTACTTC.

This CDR3 is CASSQDLGGSASTEKLFF. CDR3 coding DNA: TGCGCCAGCAGCCAAGATCTGGGAGGTTCCGCCTCCACAGAAAAACTGTTTTTT. V usage is TRBV4-3 and J usage is TRBJ1-4; D gene uncertain. CDR3 length: 18 residues. CDR1 and CDR2 from the germline V gene are LGHNA and YSLEER. V shed 0 bases and J shed 8 bases, with 22 bases lying between them.

The chain has TRBV12-3 or TRBV12-4 and TRBJ1-2; D perhaps matches TRBD1 (6 bases). Trimming removed 10 bases at V and 7 bases at J, with 16 bases between. This CDR3 has 12 amino acids. CDR3 residues: CATSDYRVGYTF. CDR3 nucleotide sequence: TGTGCCACTTCCGATTACAGGGTTGGCTACACCTTC.